This T cell receptor (beta chain) was identified during a study of CD8 T cells in ankylosing spondylitis. General study points: Previous work reported some of these motif variants in the synovial fluid and blood of reactive arthritis. There was reportedly significant enrichment of clones that were disease-linked in matched ankylosing spondylitis synovial fluid. Those disease-linked clones were CD8+; they were also relatively rare in peripheral blood. It appeared that ankylosing spondylitis blood was characterized by a TCR beta motif of seven or eight highly homologous variants.

The CDR3 has 15 amino acids. Germline V lookup: CDR1 DFQATT, CDR2 SNEGSKA (reference sequence). J was trimmed by 4 bases and V by 0 bases; bases with no gene match: 4. Quantitative 5'-RACE with molecular barcodes was used to make the TCR beta libraries. Each CDR3 protein is one row after TCRdb ran MiXCR on the 5' RACE reads. The repertoire holds around 770,000 distinct CDR3 sequences, with over 15% as singletons. This clonotype was counted a few times. Its antigen remains unidentified. V and J are TRBV20-1 and TRBJ2-3, with 10 bases fitting TRBD2. Source material: blood, either unsorted or a sorted T cell fraction (not recorded which). This receptor was obtained from a male donor with ankylosing spondylitis. CDR3 in DNA: TGCAGTGCTAGAGAAGCTAGCGGGAGCCCAGATACGCAGTATTTT. Translation gives CSAREASGSPDTQYF.